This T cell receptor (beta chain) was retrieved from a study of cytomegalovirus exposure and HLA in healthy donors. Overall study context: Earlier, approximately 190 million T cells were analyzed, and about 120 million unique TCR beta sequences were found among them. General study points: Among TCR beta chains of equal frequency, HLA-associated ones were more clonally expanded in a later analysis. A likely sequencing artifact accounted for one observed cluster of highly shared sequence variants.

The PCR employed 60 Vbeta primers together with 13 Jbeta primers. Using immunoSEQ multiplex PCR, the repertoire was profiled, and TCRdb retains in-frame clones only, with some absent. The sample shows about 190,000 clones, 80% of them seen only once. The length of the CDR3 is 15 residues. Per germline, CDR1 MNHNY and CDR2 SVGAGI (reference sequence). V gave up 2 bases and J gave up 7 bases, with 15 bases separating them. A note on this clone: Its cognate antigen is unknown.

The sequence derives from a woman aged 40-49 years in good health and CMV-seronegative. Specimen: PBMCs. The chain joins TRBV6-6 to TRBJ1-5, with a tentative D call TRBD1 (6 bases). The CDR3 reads CASSYTRGGEQPQHF. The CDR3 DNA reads TGTGCCAGCAGTTACACCAGGGGAGGGGAACAGCCCCAGCATTTT.